The next 19 T cell receptor beta chains were all read from a single sample in a study of vaccination effects on CD4 cells after COVID-19. TCRdb's table, derived via immunoSEQ multiplex PCR, lists solely in-frame clones and lacks some. The sample lists roughly 60,000 clones, roughly two thirds occurring once. These receptors' targets are unknown. Antigen-specific CD4+ T cells were first expanded with viral peptide pools by the ViraFEST assay and only then sequenced. CD4+ T cells were isolated after 10 days of culture. In the vaccine recipients, nucleocapsid antibodies were negative and there was no prior SARS-CoV-2 infection. Sequences were derived from CD4+ T cells from PBMCs cultured with SARS-CoV-2 spike peptides, sampled before COVID-19 vaccination. The receptors were sampled from a human donor who received a COVID-19 vaccine.

This clone was detected a few times. The V call is TRBV4-3, the J call TRBJ2-7; the D is unclear. The germline V gene encodes CDR1 LGHNA and CDR2 YSLEER. CDR3 length: 12 amino acids. Trimming removed 2 bases from V and 9 bases from J, with 11 bases in between. CDR3 sequence reads: CASSQLKGRQYF. The CDR3 DNA follows: TGCGCCAGCAGCCAACTTAAAGGACGGCAGTACTTC.

V and J are TRBV3-1 (or the pseudogene TRBV3-2) and TRBJ2-7, with 10 bases aligning to TRBD2. After removal of 7 bases from V and 1 base from J, the junction contained 7 bases not matched to a gene. This CDR3 is 15 amino acids long. Germline V gene lookup returns CDR1 LGHDT and CDR2 YNNKEL (reference sequence). The CDR3: CASTPSSGSSYEQYF. The DNA for the CDR3 is TGTGCCAGCACCCCCTCTAGCGGGAGTTCCTACGAGCAGTACTTC.

The DNA of the CDR3 is TGTGCCACCAGCTCCCATAACTATGGCTACACCTTC. Translation: CATSSHNYGYTF. The chain joins TRBV15 to TRBJ1-2; D call uncertain. The CDR3 spans 12 residues. The V end lost 5 bases, the J end lost 1 base, and 5 bases lay between the germline ends. Per germline, CDR1 LNHNV and CDR2 YYDKDF (reference sequence). Full variable domain (outside the CDR3, taken from reference TRBV15 and TRBJ1-2): DAMVIQNPRYQVTQFGKPVTLSCSQTLNHNVMYWYQQKSSQAPKLLFHYYDKDFNNEADTPDNFQSRRPNTSFCFLDIRSPGLGDTAMYLCATSSHNYGYTFGSGTRLTVV.

J is TRBJ1-1 and V is TRBV29-1; TRBD1 is a possible D gene (5 bases). CDR3 length: 17 amino acids. Germline lookup yields CDR1 SQVTM and CDR2 ANQGSEA. V dropped 5 bases and J dropped 3 bases, with 25 bases sitting between them. The CDR3, as DNA: TGCAGCGTTCTCACTCCCGGGTTCCCTAGCAGGGACACTGAAGCTTTCTTT. Protein product: CSVLTPGFPSRDTEAFF.

CDR3 bases: TGTGCCAGCAGCCCGGCGTGGGGCGTCTATGGCTACACCTTC. Residues: CASSPAWGVYGYTF. This chain joins TRBV13 and TRBJ1-2, with a tentative D call TRBD1 (5 bases). The V end lost 5 bases, the J end lost 4 bases, and 14 bases lay between the germline ends. CDR3 length: 14 residues. Looked up from germline, CDR1 is PRHDT and CDR2 is FYEKMQ (reference sequence).

This clone appeared many times. The rearrangement uses TRBV5-6 and TRBJ2-1, with 10 bases that match TRBD1. In germline, CDR1 is SGHDT, CDR2 YYEEEE. J gave up 4 bases and V 4 bases, and 8 bases lay outside the gene matches. The CDR3 spans 16 residues. CDR3 region: CASSPNTGQGYNEQFF. The CDR3 coding sequence is TGTGCCAGCAGCCCCAACACGGGACAGGGGTACAATGAGCAGTTCTTC.

This clone occurred once. V is TRBV30 and J is TRBJ1-4; D is unclear. Germline-derived CDR1 and CDR2 are GTSNPN and SVGIG (reference sequence). Between the trimmed V and J ends, which lost 0 bases and 4 bases, there was a span of 12 bases. The CDR3 runs 15 residues. DNA for the CDR3: TGTGCCTGGAGTGTCAGTACACTCAGTAATGAAAAACTGTTTTTT. Amino acids: CAWSVSTLSNEKLFF.

Only a few counts were recorded for this clone. The chain links TRBV5-1 to TRBJ1-4; possible D gene TRBD1, 5 bases. The V and J ends lost 2 bases and 5 bases respectively, with 10 bases between them. The CDR3 length is 14 residues. The germline V gene encodes CDR1 SGHRS and CDR2 YFSETQ. DNA of the CDR3: TGCGCCAGCAGCTTTGGGGGGAGGAATGAAAAACTGTTTTTT. Translation: CASSFGGRNEKLFF.

This chain uses TRBV5-1 with TRBJ2-7; D perhaps matches TRBD1 (5 bases). The germline V gene has CDR1 SGHRS and CDR2 YFSETQ. The length of the CDR3 is 15 residues. V was trimmed by 0 bases and J by 1 base, leaving 11 bases between them. CDR3 coding DNA: TGCGCCAGCAGCTTGGCCAGTCAGGGTTCCTACGAGCAGTACTTC. Protein: CASSLASQGSYEQYF.

The CDR3 sequence is CASSLELAGETQYF. CDR3 DNA sequence: TGCGCCAGCAGCTTGGAACTAGCGGGAGAGACCCAGTACTTC. The chain recombines TRBV5-1 with TRBJ2-5, with 9 nucleotides matching TRBD2. CDR1 is SGHRS and CDR2 is YFSETQ in the germline V gene. V shed 0 bases and J 4 bases; nucleotides not matched to a gene: 1. The CDR3 spans 14 residues. The whole variable domain, filled in from reference TRBV5-1 and TRBJ2-5, reads KAGVTQTPRYLIKTRGQQVTLSCSPISGHRSVSWYQQTPGQGLQFLFEYFSETQRNKGNFPGRFSGRQFSNSRSEMNVSTLELGDSALYLCASSLELAGETQYFGPGTRLLVL.

The V call is TRBV5-1, the J call TRBJ2-1; D remains ambiguous. Between the trimmed V and J ends, which lost 0 bases and 9 bases, there was a span of 10 bases. The germline CDR1 and CDR2 sequences are SGHRS and YFSETQ. The CDR3 contains 13 residues. The chain's CDR3 is CASSLERGGEQFF. The CDR3 coding sequence is TGCGCCAGCAGCTTGGAGAGAGGCGGTGAGCAGTTCTTC.

The V and J genes are TRBV5-1 and TRBJ1-4; no clear D. The CDR3 length is 14 residues. Germline V lookup: CDR1 SGHRS, CDR2 YFSETQ. The germline V and J ends were trimmed by 4 bases and 6 bases, with 13 bases remaining between them. In nucleotides, the CDR3 is TGCGCCAGCAGCCCGGACCTCGATTATGAAAAACTGTTTTTT. It encodes CASSPDLDYEKLFF. Together with reference TRBV5-1 and TRBJ1-4, the CDR3 gives the full variable domain: KAGVTQTPRYLIKTRGQQVTLSCSPISGHRSVSWYQQTPGQGLQFLFEYFSETQRNKGNFPGRFSGRQFSNSRSEMNVSTLELGDSALYLCASSPDLDYEKLFFGSGTQLSVL.

DNA of the CDR3: TGTGCCAGCAGCTTAAGGCTAGCGGGGCGAACCGGGGAGCTGTTTTTT. This sequence encodes CASSLRLAGRTGELFF. V gene TRBV7-2 combines with J gene TRBJ2-2; 9 nucleotides match TRBD2. Germline assignment: CDR1 SGHTA and CDR2 FQGNSA. CDR3 length: 16 residues. V was clipped by 2 bases and J by 5 bases; unmatched bases: 6.

The chain joins TRBV5-6 to TRBJ1-1, with TRBD1 matching over 7 bases. This CDR3 contains 15 residues. J gave up 5 bases and V 0 bases, and 7 bases lay outside the gene matches. Per germline, CDR1 SGHDT and CDR2 YYEEEE. The chain's CDR3 is CASSLVGGVRTEAFF. The DNA for the CDR3 is TGTGCCAGCAGCTTGGTAGGGGGCGTTCGGACTGAAGCTTTCTTT.

The V and J genes are TRBV19 and TRBJ1-1; the D is unclear. V gave up 3 bases and J gave up 2 bases, with 16 bases separating them. The length of the CDR3 is 16 residues. Germline-derived CDR1 and CDR2 are LNHDA and SQIVND (reference sequence). The CDR3 region is CASSMQSQVTNTEAFF. In DNA, the CDR3 is TGTGCCAGTAGTATGCAGTCCCAAGTGACCAACACTGAAGCTTTCTTT.

The chain combines TRBV19 with TRBJ1-1, with D possibly TRBD1 on 6 matching bases. The CDR3 totals 13 residues. From germline, CDR1 is LNHDA and CDR2 SQIVND (reference sequence). Trimming stripped 4 bases from V and 11 bases from J, with 17 bases between. CDR3 nucleotides: TGTGCCAGTAGTACGACAGGCAGCCTGGGGGCTTTCTTT. This translates into CASSTTGSLGAFF.

The rearrangement joins TRBV9 to TRBJ2-1, with TRBD2 matching over 13 bases. V shed 0 bases, J shed 10 bases, and the junction held 10 bases outside the gene matches. Germline V gene data show CDR1 as SGDLS and CDR2 as YYNGEE. The CDR3 runs to 17 residues. CDR3 DNA: TGTGCCAGCAGCGTAGGGACTAGCGGGAGTTTCCGAGGCGAGCAGTTCTTC. This translates into CASSVGTSGSFRGEQFF.

This sequence joins TRBV10-3 and TRBJ1-2; D uncertain. The CDR3 contains 13 residues. The germline V gene has CDR1 ENHRY and CDR2 SYGVKD. V shed 0 bases and J shed 3 bases, with 5 bases lying between them. The CDR3 coding sequence is TGTGCCATCAGTGAGTCGCCAGACTATGGCTACACCTTC. Amino acids: CAISESPDYGYTF.

Regarding this clone: Germline is not matched at one junction end, which may reflect a read error. Other nucleotide sequences in the sample specify the same CDR3. This chain uses TRBV5-6 with TRBJ1-1; D is possibly TRBD1 (5 bases). The CDR3 runs to 14 residues. Germline values: CDR1 SGHDT, CDR2 YYEEEE. The CDR3 coding sequence is TGTGCCAGCAGCTTGAATTGGATGGACACTGAAGCTTTTTTT. It specifies CASSLNWMDTEAFF.